This T cell receptor (beta chain) was captured in a study of human T cells and chemical hapten exposure. In the study overall: The patients, most of them female, presented with alopecia areata, totalis or universalis.

This clonotype has a handful of counts. Time point meaning: pre-sensitization, week 0. The sample's treatment: therapeutic diphenylcyclopropenone sensitization with weekly scalp DPC. TCRdb reprocessed the RACE reads via MiXCR and lists one record per CDR3 protein. The sample consists of 120,000 or so distinct CDR3 sequences, roughly 13% of them appearing once. Germline values: CDR1 SGHKS, CDR2 YYEKEE (reference sequence). The V gene end was trimmed by 4 bases and the J gene end by 6 bases; junction bases not matched to a gene: 9. The CDR3 length is 14 residues. This rearrangement joins TRBV5-5 to TRBJ1-1; 7 nucleotides align to TRBD1. The origin of this receptor is a woman under 30 with alopecia areata. Some clones in this sample may be carry-over from other donors' samples. The specimen was whole blood, collected in connection with sensitization to the hapten diphenylcyclopropenone (DPC). The CDR3 loop reads CASSVYRGESEAFF. CDR3 DNA sequence: TGTGCCAGCAGCGTTTACAGGGGTGAGTCTGAAGCTTTCTTT.